The 12 T cell receptor beta chains in this list originate from one sample, sequenced in a study of shared clonotypes between healthy human individuals. TCRdb's copy holds only in-frame clones and misses some; the assay was immunoSEQ multiplex PCR. This table holds over a million clones, around 82% found once. The material sequenced was memory CD4+ T cells from PBMCs. Noted subset: CD45RA-negative fraction. The origin of the receptors is a young man in good health. Some clones in this sample may be carry-over from other donors' samples.

The CDR3 nucleotides are TGTGCCAGCAGGGGCGACGGGAACACTGAAGCTTTCTTT. It yields the protein CASRGDGNTEAFF. V usage is TRBV6-6 and J usage is TRBJ1-1; D gene uncertain. CDR1 is MNHNY and CDR2 is SVGAGI in the germline V gene (reference sequence). The CDR3 runs to 13 residues. The V end was cut by 6 bases, the J end by 1 base, with 9 bases between.

In its sample, this clone was seen once. This chain joins TRBV27 and TRBJ2-7, with D possibly TRBD1 on 5 matching bases. V gave up 2 bases and J gave up 6 bases, with 11 bases separating them. The germline V gene has CDR1 MNHEY and CDR2 SMNVEV (reference sequence). This CDR3 is built from 13 residues. The CDR3 DNA sequence: TGTGCCAGCAGTTTACAGGGATCCGGCGAGCAGTACTTC. This gives the protein CASSLQGSGEQYF.

The chain is built from TRBV11-3 and TRBJ2-2; D remains unclear. There are 12 residues in the CDR3. Trimming took 4 bases from V and 8 from J, leaving 8 bases between them. CDR1 and CDR2 (germline): SGHNT, YENEEA. The CDR3 here is CASSSPRGELFF. The CDR3 DNA sequence: TGTGCCAGCAGCTCGCCTCGGGGGGAGCTGTTTTTT. The full variable domain, rest sourced from reference TRBV11-3 and TRBJ2-2, is EAGVVQSPRYKIIEKKQPVAFWCNPISGHNTLYWYLQNLGQGPELLIRYENEEAVDDSQLPKDRFSAERLKGVDSTLKIQPAELGDSAVYLCASSSPRGELFFGEGSRLTVL.

The chain couples TRBV11-3 to TRBJ2-2; D ambiguous. Trimming shortened V by 1 base and J by 4 bases, and 10 bases separated the two germline ends. The CDR3 covers 15 residues. Germline V lookup: CDR1 SGHNT, CDR2 YENEEA. This CDR3 reads CASSLVAGFTGELFF. CDR3 in DNA: TGTGCCAGCAGCTTAGTCGCAGGTTTCACCGGGGAGCTGTTTTTT.

This clone turned up a few times. V gene TRBV6-1 combines with J gene TRBJ1-4; D is uncertain. CDR3 length equals 13 residues. The germline V gene has CDR1 MNHNS and CDR2 SASEGT. V lost 1 base and J lost 14, with 14 bases in between. CDR3 DNA: TGTGCCAGCAGTGAAGGGCCCGGCCGCCGGCTGTTTTTT. Amino acid sequence: CASSEGPGRRLFF.

This chain links TRBV7-2 with TRBJ1-4; 10 nucleotides line up with TRBD1. Unmatched junction bases numbered 3, after V lost 0 bases and J lost 5 bases. This CDR3 is built from 16 residues. Germline assignment: CDR1 SGHTA and CDR2 FQGNSA. Written as DNA, the CDR3 is TGTGCCAGCAGCTTAGCAGGGACAGGGGAGAATGAAAAACTGTTTTTT. It specifies CASSLAGTGENEKLFF. Supplemented by reference TRBV7-2 and TRBJ1-4, the full variable domain reads GAGVSQSPSNKVTEKGKDVELRCDPISGHTALYWYRQSLGQGLEFLIYFQGNSAPDKSGLPSDRFSAERTGGSVSTLTIQRTQQEDSAVYLCASSLAGTGENEKLFFGSGTQLSVL.

The rearrangement uses TRBV5-1 and TRBJ2-5, with 7 bases that match TRBD2. The CDR3 consists of 21 residues. The germline V gene encodes CDR1 SGHRS and CDR2 YFSETQ. V was pared by 2 bases and J by 4 bases, with 26 bases of the junction left unmatched. CDR3 nucleotide sequence: TGCGCCAGCAGCTTTAGGGGAGGGCCCCCCGGGTCGGGGTCCAAAAGAGAGACCCAGTACTTC. Protein sequence: CASSFRGGPPGSGSKRETQYF.

This sequence joins TRBV7-2 and TRBJ2-7; D is uncertain. The CDR3 is 14 residues long. Germline V gene sequence: CDR1 SGHTA, CDR2 FQGNSA. Trimming took off 1 base at V and 1 base at J, with 8 bases between the two ends. CDR3 protein: CASSLEAVSYEQYF. The CDR3 DNA is TGTGCCAGCAGCTTAGAGGCAGTTTCCTACGAGCAGTACTTC.

This clone was detected only a few times. The rearrangement joins TRBV7-6 to TRBJ2-1; 10 nucleotides align to TRBD2. V shed 2 bases and J 0 bases; nucleotides not matched to a gene: 7. Germline lookup yields CDR1 SGHVS and CDR2 FNYEAQ. The CDR3 is 18 residues long. CDR3 amino acids: CASSLLPSGRFSYNEQFF. The CDR3, as DNA: TGTGCCAGCAGCTTACTCCCTAGCGGGAGATTCTCCTACAATGAGCAGTTCTTC.

The chain recombines TRBV11-2 with TRBJ2-1, with 10 bases identical to TRBD2. There are 15 residues in the CDR3. V lost 6 bases, J lost 4 bases, and 6 bases stayed unmatched. Germline V lookup: CDR1 SGHAT, CDR2 FQNNGV. The CDR3 sequence is CASRSWTSGYNEQFF. In nucleotides, the CDR3 is TGTGCCAGCAGATCATGGACTAGCGGATACAATGAGCAGTTCTTC.

This clone was observed many times. The chain's CDR3 is CASSSLRGNQPQHF. CDR3 nucleotides: TGTGCCAGCAGTTCCCTCCGCGGCAATCAGCCCCAGCATTTT. V gene TRBV5-6 combines with J gene TRBJ1-5, with no clear D. Trimming cost V 5 bases and J 2 bases, with 11 bases left between them. The CDR3 is made up of 14 amino acids. Looked up from germline, CDR1 is SGHDT and CDR2 is YYEEEE. Complete variable domain (other parts from reference TRBV5-6 and TRBJ1-5): DAGVTQSPTHLIKTRGQQVTLRCSPKSGHDTVSWYQQALGQGPQFIFQYYEEEERQRGNFPDRFSGHQFPNYSSELNVNALLLGDSALYLCASSSLRGNQPQHFGDGTRLSIL.

This chain joins TRBV5-4 and TRBJ1-4, with D possibly matching TRBD1 (6 bases). Trimming stripped 1 base from V and 5 bases from J, with 9 bases between. Germline lookup yields CDR1 SGHNT and CDR2 YYREEE (reference sequence). The CDR3 sequence is 14 residues long. The CDR3 loop is CASSLKQGNEKLFF. As DNA, the CDR3 is TGTGCCAGCAGCTTGAAGCAGGGGAATGAAAAACTGTTTTTT.